A selection of T cell receptor beta chains follows, all from one sample in a study of cytotoxic CD8 clonotypes in ibrutinib-treated CLL. Clones were sequenced by immunoSEQ multiplex PCR, and TCRdb holds only the in-frame ones, with some missing. The sample has about 130,000 clones; about 79% are singletons. Sample: PBMCs, taken after 12 months of ibrutinib treatment. These receptors were obtained from a human donor with chronic lymphocytic leukemia. The CDR3 runs from the conserved cysteine through the conserved F or W. Each record gives: clone size, V gene, J gene, D gene, CDR3 protein, CDR3 DNA. D genes are given only for firm matches. A clone size is listed for some rows: how often the clone was seen (once, few, many), or a class if it is expanded.

NA,TRBV6-1,TRBJ1-2,NA,CASSLAYTF,TGTGCCAGCAGCCTGGCCTACACCTTC
NA,TRBV9,TRBJ2-2,NA,CASSVDSHTNTGELFF,TGTGCCAGCAGCGTAGACTCGCATACGAACACCGGGGAGCTGTTTTTT
NA,TRBV7-2,TRBJ2-7,NA,CASSFYTLGTYEQYF,TGTGCCAGCAGCTTTTACACGCTAGGAACCTACGAGCAGTACTTC
NA,TRBV6-5,TRBJ2-1,NA,CASTRGDEQFF,TGTGCCAGCACCCGTGGCGATGAGCAGTTCTTC
NA,TRBV7-2,TRBJ2-1,NA,CASSRGLESYNEQFF,TGTGCCAGCAGCCGTGGTTTGGAATCCTACAATGAGCAGTTCTTC
NA,TRBV27,TRBJ1-5,NA,CASSLSRRGREPQHF,TGTGCCAGCAGTTTATCTCGCCGGGGCCGGGAGCCCCAGCATTTT
few,TRBV5-6,TRBJ1-5,NA,CASSLAGRYQPQHF,TGTGCCAGCAGCTTGGCGGGAAGGTATCAGCCCCAGCATTTT
NA,TRBV6-6,TRBJ2-7,NA,CASRDPGRSSYEQYF,TGTGCCAGCAGGGACCCGGGACGGAGCTCCTACGAGCAGTACTTC
NA,TRBV6-5,TRBJ2-2,NA,CASSYIATGELFF,TGTGCCAGCAGTTACATAGCTACCGGGGAGCTGTTTTTT
once,TRBV4-2,TRBJ2-7,NA,CASSQNQGNEQYF,TGTGCCAGCAGCCAAAACCAAGGGAACGAGCAGTACTTC
NA,TRBV27,TRBJ2-2,TRBD1,CASSIGTGYTGELFF,TGTGCCAGCTCGATCGGGACAGGGTACACCGGGGAGCTGTTTTTT
few,TRBV29-1,TRBJ1-3,NA,CSVESQFGNTIYF,TGCAGCGTTGAGAGCCAGTTTGGAAACACCATATATTTT
few,TRBV29-1,TRBJ2-2,NA,CSVEFRGEGRELFF,TGCAGCGTTGAGTTTCGGGGCGAAGGAAGGGAGCTGTTTTTT
NA,TRBV5-1,TRBJ1-4,NA,CASSLLDSTNEKLFF,TGCGCCAGCAGCTTGCTGGACAGTACTAATGAAAAACTGTTTTTT
few,TRBV14,TRBJ2-1,NA,CASSQAGLTYNEQFF,TGTGCCAGCAGCCAAGCAGGGCTGACCTACAATGAGCAGTTCTTC